The entry below describes one T cell receptor beta chain. The antigen is not known. This entry belongs to a study of PD-1 blockade in classical Hodgkin lymphoma. Study-wide results and caveats: Nivolumab initiated under 1 year post-ASCT led to patient exclusion. Similar baseline diversity was found in complete responders and newly diagnosed patients. Reasons behind the repertoire differences stay unclear, perhaps disease activity or earlier therapy.

The method was immunoSEQ multiplex PCR; TCRdb's version includes in-frame clones alone and lacks a portion of them. The repertoire holds just over 20,000 clones, about 80% seen once, with less than 20% in the top ten. Time point reported: cycle 4 day 1 (C4D1), after around six weeks of nivolumab. All patients relapsed after autologous stem cell transplantation, and brentuximab vedotin exposure varied. This CDR3 region has 16 residues. Germline lookup yields CDR1 SGDLS and CDR2 YYNGEE. V lost 1 base and J lost 4, with 12 bases in between. The material sequenced was peripheral blood mononuclear cells (PBMCs), taken before the fourth cycle of nivolumab. This chain uses TRBV9 with TRBJ2-6; no clear D gene. This sequence originates from a human donor with classical Hodgkin lymphoma. CDR3 coding DNA: TGTGCCAGCAGCGTATACTCCTTCTCCGGGGCCAACGTCCTGACTTTC. As protein: CASSVYSFSGANVLTF.